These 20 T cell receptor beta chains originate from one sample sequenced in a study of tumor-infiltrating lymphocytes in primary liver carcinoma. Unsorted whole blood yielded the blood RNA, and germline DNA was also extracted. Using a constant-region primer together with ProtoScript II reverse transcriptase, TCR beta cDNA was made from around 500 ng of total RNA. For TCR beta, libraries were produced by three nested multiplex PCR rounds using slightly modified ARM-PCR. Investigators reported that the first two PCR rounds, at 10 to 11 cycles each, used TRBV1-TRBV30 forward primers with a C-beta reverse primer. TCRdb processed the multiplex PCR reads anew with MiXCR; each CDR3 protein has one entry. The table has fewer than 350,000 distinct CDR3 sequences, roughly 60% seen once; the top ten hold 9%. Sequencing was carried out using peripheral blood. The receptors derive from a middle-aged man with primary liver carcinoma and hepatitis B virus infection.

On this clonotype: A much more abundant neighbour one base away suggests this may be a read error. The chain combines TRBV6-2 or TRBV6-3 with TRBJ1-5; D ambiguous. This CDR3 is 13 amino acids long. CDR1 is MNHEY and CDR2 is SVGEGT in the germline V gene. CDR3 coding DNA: TGTGCCAGCACCAAGACGGTGAATCAGCGCCAGCATTTT. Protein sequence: CASTKTVNQRQHF.

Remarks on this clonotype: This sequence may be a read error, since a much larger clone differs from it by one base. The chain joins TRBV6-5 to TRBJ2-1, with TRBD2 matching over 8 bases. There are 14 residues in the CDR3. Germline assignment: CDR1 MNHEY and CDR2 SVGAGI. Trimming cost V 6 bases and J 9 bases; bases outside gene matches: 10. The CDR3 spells CASRPGLGHTEQFF. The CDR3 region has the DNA TGTGCCAGCAGACCGGGACTAGGACACACTGAGCAGTTCTTC.

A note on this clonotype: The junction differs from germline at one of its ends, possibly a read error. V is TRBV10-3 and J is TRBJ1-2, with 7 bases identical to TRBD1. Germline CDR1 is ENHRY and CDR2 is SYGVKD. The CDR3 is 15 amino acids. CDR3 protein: CAIGDAAGTDYGYTF. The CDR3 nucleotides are TGTGCCATCGGTGATGCGGCCGGGACAGATTATGGCTACACCTTC.

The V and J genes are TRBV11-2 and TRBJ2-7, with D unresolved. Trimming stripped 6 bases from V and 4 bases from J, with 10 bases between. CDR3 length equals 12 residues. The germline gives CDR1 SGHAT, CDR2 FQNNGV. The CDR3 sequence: CASRSHSYEQYF. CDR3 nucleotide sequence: TGTGCCAGCAGGTCCCACTCATACGAGCAGTACTTC.

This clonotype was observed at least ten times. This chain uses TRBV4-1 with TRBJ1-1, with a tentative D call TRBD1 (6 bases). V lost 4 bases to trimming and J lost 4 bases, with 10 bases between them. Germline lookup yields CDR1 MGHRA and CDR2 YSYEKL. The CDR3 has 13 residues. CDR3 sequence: CASSRQQGTEAFF. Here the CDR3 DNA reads TGCGCCAGCAGCCGACAACAGGGCACTGAAGCTTTCTTT.

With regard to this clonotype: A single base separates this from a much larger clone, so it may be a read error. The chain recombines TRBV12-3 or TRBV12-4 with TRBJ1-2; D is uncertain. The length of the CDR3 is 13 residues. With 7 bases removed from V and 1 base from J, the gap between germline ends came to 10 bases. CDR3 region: CASTLTHNYGYTF. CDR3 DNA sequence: TGTGCCAGCACCCTGACACATAACTATGGCTACACCTTC.

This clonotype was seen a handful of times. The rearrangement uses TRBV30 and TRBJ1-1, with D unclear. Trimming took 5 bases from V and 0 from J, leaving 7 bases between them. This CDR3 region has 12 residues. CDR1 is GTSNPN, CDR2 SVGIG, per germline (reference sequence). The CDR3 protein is CAWGSMNTEAFF. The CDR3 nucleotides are TGTGCCTGGGGCAGCATGAACACTGAAGCTTTCTTT. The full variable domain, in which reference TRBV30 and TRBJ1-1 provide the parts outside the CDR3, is SQTIHQWPATLVQPVGSPLSLECTVEGTSNPNLYWYRQAAGRGLQLLFYSVGIGQISSEVPQNLSASRPQDRQFILSSKKLLLSDSGFYLCAWGSMNTEAFFGQGTRLTVV.

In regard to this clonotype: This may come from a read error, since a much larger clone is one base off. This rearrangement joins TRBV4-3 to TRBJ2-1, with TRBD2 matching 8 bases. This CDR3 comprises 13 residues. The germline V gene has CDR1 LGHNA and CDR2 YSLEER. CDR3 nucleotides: TGCGCCAGCAGCCAGGGGCGGGAGGATGAGCACTTCTTC. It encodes CASSQGREDEHFF.

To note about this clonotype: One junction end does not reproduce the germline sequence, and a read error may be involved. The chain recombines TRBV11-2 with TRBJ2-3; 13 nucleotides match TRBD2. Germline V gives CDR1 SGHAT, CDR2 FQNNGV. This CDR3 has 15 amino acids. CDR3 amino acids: CASSSGTSGMDTQWF. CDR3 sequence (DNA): TGTGCCAGCAGCTCCGGGACTAGCGGGATGGATACGCAGTGGTTT.

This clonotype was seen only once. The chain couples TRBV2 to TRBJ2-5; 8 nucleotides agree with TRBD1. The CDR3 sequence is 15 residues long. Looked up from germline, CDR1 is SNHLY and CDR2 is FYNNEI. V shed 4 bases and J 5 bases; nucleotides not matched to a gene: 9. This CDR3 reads CASSGTGSQGETQYF. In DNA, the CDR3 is TGTGCCAGCAGTGGGACAGGGTCCCAGGGGGAGACCCAGTACTTC. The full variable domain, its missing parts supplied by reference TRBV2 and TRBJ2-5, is EPEVTQTPSHQVTQMGQEVILRCVPISNHLYFYWYRQILGQKVEFLVSFYNNEISEKSEIFDDQFSVERPDGSNFTLKIRSTKLEDSAMYFCASSGTGSQGETQYFGPGTRLLVL.

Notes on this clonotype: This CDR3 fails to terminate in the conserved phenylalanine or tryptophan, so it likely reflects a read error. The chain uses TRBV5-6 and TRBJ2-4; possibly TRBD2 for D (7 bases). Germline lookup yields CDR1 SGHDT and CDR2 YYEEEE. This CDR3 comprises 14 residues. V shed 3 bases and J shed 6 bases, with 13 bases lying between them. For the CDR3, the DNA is TGTGCCAGCAGCTCCTTCGGGGGGCGAAACATTCAGTACCTC. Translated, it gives CASSSFGGRNIQYL.

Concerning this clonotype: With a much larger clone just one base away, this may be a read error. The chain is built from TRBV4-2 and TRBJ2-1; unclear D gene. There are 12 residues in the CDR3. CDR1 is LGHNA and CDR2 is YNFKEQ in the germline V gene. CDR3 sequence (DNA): TGTGCCGGCAGCCAAGTCTCGGGTGAGCAGTTCTTC. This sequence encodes CAGSQVSGEQFF.

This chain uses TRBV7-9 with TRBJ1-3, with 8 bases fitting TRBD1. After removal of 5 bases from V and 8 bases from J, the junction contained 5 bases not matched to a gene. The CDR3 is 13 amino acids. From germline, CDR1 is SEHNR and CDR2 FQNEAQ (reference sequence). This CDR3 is CASSVGQEDTIYF. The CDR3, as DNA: TGTGCCAGCAGCGTGGGACAGGAAGACACCATATATTTT. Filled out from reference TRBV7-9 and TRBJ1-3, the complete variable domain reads DTGVSQNPRHKITKRGQNVTFRCDPISEHNRLYWYRQTLGQGPEFLTYFQNEAQLEKSRLLSDRFSAERPKGSFSTLEIQRTEQGDSAMYLCASSVGQEDTIYFGEGSWLTVV.

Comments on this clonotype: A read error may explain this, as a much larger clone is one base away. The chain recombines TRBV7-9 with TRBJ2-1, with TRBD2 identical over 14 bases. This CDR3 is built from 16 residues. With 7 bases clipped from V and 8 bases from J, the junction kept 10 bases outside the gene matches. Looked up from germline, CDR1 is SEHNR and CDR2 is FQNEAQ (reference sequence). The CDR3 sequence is CASMNRGTSGSDEQFF. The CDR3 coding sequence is TGTGCCAGCATGAACCGTGGGACTAGCGGGAGCGATGAGCAGTTCTTC.

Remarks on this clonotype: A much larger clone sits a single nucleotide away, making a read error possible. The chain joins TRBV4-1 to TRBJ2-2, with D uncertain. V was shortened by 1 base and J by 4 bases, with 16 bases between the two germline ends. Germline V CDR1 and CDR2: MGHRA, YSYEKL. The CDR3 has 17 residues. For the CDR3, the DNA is TGCGCCAGCAGCCAAGTAGTTGGCGTGAGTAGCACCGGGGAGCTGTTTTTT. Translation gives CASSQVVGVSSTGELFF.

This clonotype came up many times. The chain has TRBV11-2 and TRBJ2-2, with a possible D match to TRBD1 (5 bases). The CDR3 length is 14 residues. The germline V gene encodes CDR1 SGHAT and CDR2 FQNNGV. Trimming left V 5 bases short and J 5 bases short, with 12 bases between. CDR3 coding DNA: TGTGCCAGCAGCCCTTCGACAGATACCGGGGAGCTGTTTTTT. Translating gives CASSPSTDTGELFF. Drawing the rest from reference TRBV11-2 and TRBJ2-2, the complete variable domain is EAGVAQSPRYKIIEKRQSVAFWCNPISGHATLYWYQQILGQGPKLLIQFQNNGVVDDSQLPKDRFSAERLKGVDSTLKIQPAKLEDSAVYLCASSPSTDTGELFFGEGSRLTVL.

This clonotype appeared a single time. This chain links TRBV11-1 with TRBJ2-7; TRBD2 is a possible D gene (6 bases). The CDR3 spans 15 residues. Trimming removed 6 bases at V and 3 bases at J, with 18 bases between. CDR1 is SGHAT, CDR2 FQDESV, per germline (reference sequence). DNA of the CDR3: TGTGCCAGCAGTTCGCCCGGGACTCTGAACTACGAGCAGTACTTC. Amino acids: CASSSPGTLNYEQYF.

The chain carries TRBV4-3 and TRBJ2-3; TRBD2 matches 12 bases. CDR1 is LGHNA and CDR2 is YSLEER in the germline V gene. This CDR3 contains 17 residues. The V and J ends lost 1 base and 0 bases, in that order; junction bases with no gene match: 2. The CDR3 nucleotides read TGCGCCAGCAGCCAAGGGACTAGCGGGGCGAGCACAGATACGCAGTATTTT. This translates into CASSQGTSGASTDTQYF.

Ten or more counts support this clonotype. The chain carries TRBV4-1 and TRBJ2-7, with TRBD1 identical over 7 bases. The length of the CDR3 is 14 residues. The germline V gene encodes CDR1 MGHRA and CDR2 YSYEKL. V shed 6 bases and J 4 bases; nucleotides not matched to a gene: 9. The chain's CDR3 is CASSSRQGTYEQYF. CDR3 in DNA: TGCGCCAGCAGTTCCCGACAGGGAACATACGAGCAGTACTTC.

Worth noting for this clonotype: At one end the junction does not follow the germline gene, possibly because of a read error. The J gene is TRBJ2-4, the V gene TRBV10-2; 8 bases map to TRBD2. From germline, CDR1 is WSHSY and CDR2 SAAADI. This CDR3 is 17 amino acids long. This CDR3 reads CASGESNSGISKNIQYF. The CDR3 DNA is TGCGCCAGCGGTGAGTCGAATAGCGGGATATCCAAAAACATTCAGTACTTC.